This is a list of T cell receptor beta chains from one sample in a study of shared clonotypes between healthy human individuals. Assay: immunoSEQ multiplex PCR; the TCRdb copy retains only in-frame clones and omits some. Of some 500,000 clones in the sample, approximately 95% were seen once. Material for sequencing was naive CD4+ T cells sorted from blood. Source of these receptors: a woman in her thirties in good health. Both conserved end residues are trimmed from each CDR3.

TRBV11-3	ASSLEGGSTEAF
TRBV27	ASSLAGRSSTEAF
TRBV6-5	ASSYSSIFNEKLF
TRBV5-1	ASSLGGGGNTEAF
TRBV28	ASSFPPGSNQPQH
TRBV18	ASSLGQPDTQY
TRBV2	ASSIRTGVAGYT
TRBV10-2	ASSESSAPSTDTQY
TRBV6-1	ASSEVSGRSNQPQH
TRBV7-9	ASSLERASTEAF
TRBV6-5	ASSPDRGLYEQY
TRBV5-1	ASQTGGLLTTEAF
TRBV5-1	ASSGPLSGTSPNEQF
TRBV6-1	ASSEVHANRGRGEQY
TRBV4-1	ASSQGAFETQY
TRBV19	ASRDTGTSGRSRTDTQY
TRBV6-5	ASSYSIFRGRDEQY
TRBV10-2	ASSQQGYGYT
TRBV15	ATSSGLAGVLREQY
TRBV7-9	ASSLTGNSYNEQF
TRBV27	ASSSFQQGAWYGYT
TRBV6-5	ASSPTGSSYEQY
TRBV19	ASSIGGLGYGYT
TRBV6-5	ASSSRGSTDTQY
TRBV7-2	ASSWRYEQY
TRBV7-2	AVPDPSTQY
TRBV7-9	ASSLDTSGSLTV
TRBV19	ASSIRVSFNEKLF
TRBV5-4	ASRVGGFYGYT
TRBV29-1	SVVWGGLNTEAF
TRBV4-1	ASSQDRTSGSSYTQY
TRBV4-2	ASSQERAGGRETQY
TRBV7-2	ASSSYNSPLH
TRBV6-5	ASSYDSAEIEAF
TRBV28	ASSLLAGELANEQF
TRBV25-1	ASSDAGLAGDTDTQY
TRBV15	ATSRAGTGNTIY
TRBV6-1	ASRKQGALNTEAF
TRBV5-4	ASSLFKVPYGYT
TRBV5-1	ASSPMDRGKGNQPQH
TRBV2	ASSGSLDTQY
TRBV19	ASRQGPGGTEAF
TRBV19	ASSIDRRRPNPPNTEAF
TRBV2	ASFYLRGAYEQY